The clone carrying this T cell receptor beta chain was found many times. Each cDNA molecule in the library carried unique molecular identifiers. TCRdb reprocessed the RACE reads with MiXCR, giving one entry per CDR3 protein. Among 350,000 to 400,000 distinct CDR3 sequences listed, about 6% were seen once. This sample is drawn from a study of human T cells and chemical hapten exposure. About the study: Cases of alopecia areata, totalis or universalis occurred in a predominantly female patient group. Per-sample TCR yields varied mainly from small pooled library volume differences.

Stated time point: patch test 2, 6 weeks after DPC sensitization. Regarding treatment: therapeutic diphenylcyclopropenone sensitization with weekly scalp DPC. Total RNA extraction was carried out from unfractionated whole blood. The V segment lost 6 bases and the J segment 6 bases; nucleotides outside the gene matches: 8. The CDR3 loop spans 14 amino acids. The sequenced sample was whole blood, obtained in connection with sensitization to the hapten diphenylcyclopropenone (DPC). J is TRBJ1-1 and V is TRBV12-3 or TRBV12-4; TRBD1 aligns across 9 bases. The clonotype was recovered from a woman younger than 35 with alopecia areata. Some clones in this sample may be carry-over from other donors' samples. The CDR3 sequence: CASSRGQGRPEAFF. The CDR3 DNA sequence: TGTGCCAGCAGCCGCGGACAGGGGAGACCTGAAGCTTTCTTT.